This T cell receptor beta chain comes out of a study of sequential checkpoint blockade in melanoma. The wider study: Maintenance nivolumab came after either treatment sequence.

This clone was detected a few times. The treatment here: randomized to nivolumab then ipilimumab (arm A) or the reverse (arm B). PBMC sorting kept live CD3+CD8+ cells without CD19 or CD56. Using immunoSEQ multiplex PCR, the repertoire was profiled, and TCRdb retains in-frame clones only, with some absent. Found here are around 40,000 clones, around 86% of them singletons; the top ten hold 9.5% to 15%. This TCR came from a human donor with melanoma. Sequences were derived from CD8+ T cells sorted from blood (inferred from file names), sampled from a patient given nivolumab and ipilimumab in sequence.

CDR3 nucleotide sequence: TGTGCCAGCAGAAATAGCGGACCTAGCACAGATACGCAGTATTTT. Translating it yields CASRNSGPSTDTQYF. The J gene is TRBJ2-3, the V gene TRBV6-6, with D possibly being TRBD2 (6 bases). CDR3 size: 15 residues. Per germline, CDR1 MNHNY and CDR2 SVGAGI (reference sequence). V lost 6 bases and J 0 bases, leaving 13 bases between the germline ends.